This T cell receptor beta chain was sequenced in a study of neurological immune-mediated disorders (dated by TCRdb to between 2018 and 2021). Study-level background: Among the roughly 34 multiple sclerosis patients, relapsing-remitting MS accounted for some 30 and secondary progressive MS accounted for 3. Peripheral blood TCR-beta repertoires from HTLV-I-associated myelopathy (HAM/TSP) patients, multiple sclerosis patients and healthy controls were compared by UMI-based sequencing. The cohort comprised roughly 69 subjects: about 14 HAM/TSP patients, 34 multiple sclerosis patients and some 20 healthy controls. Longitudinal samples, technical triplicates and paired sorted CD4+ and CD8+ T-cell subsets, alongside PBMC samples, were included among the roughly 97 TCR-beta libraries.

After removal of 6 bases from V and 1 base from J, the junction retains 7 bases not matched to a gene. Including the terminal cysteine and phenylalanine, the CDR3 comprises 15 residues. Only the CDR3 DNA stays, 45 bases, in frame from base 1. CDR1 and CDR2, looked up from the germline V gene, are MGHDK and SYGVNS. cDNA synthesis used template-switch 5'RACE with a primer carrying a 10-nucleotide random unique molecular identifier tagging each TCR transcript. Over 190 million TCR-beta sequences, covering 15-18 subjects, were produced in each sequencing run. Total RNA was extracted with the RNeasy kit. TCR-beta VDJ regions were amplified with primers for the TCR constant region and the 5'RACE anchor, using the KAPA Real-time Library Amplification kit. Sample indexes and Illumina adaptors were added in a first PCR, and a second PCR then increased library yield. After purification with Ampure beads, the TCR product of roughly 650 bp was size-selected on a 2% E-gel SizeSelection system. Before pooling, library quality was assessed on a Bioanalyzer, concentration was determined with Qubit, and library quantification was performed with the Kapa Library Quantification kit. Paired-end 2 x 150 bp sequencing of the libraries was performed on an Illumina HiSeq 2500. To increase sequence diversity, roughly 23-30% phiX was spiked into each library pool. The authors' pipeline ran thus. The quality-filtered reads were processed with the UMI-based MiGEC pipeline, whose error correction step removed more than 85% of the raw TCR sequences. VDJ genes were aligned to IMGT germline references, and each clonotype was defined by a unique CDR3 amino acid sequence together with V-J genes. Clonal expansion, Shannon diversity, and CDR3 relatedness (CalcPairwiseDistances, ClusterSamples) were evaluated with VDJtools, and phylogenetic trees were built with CLCbio workbench. Using coefficient-of-variation modelling across technical triplicates, the study counted a clone as expanded if it had at least 8 unique UMIs. TCRdb reprocessed the public reads (quality trimming at Q25 with fastp, clone calling with MiXCR) and kept in-frame beta chains. Under each unique CDR3 protein, matching rows form one entry showing the most common genes and DNA. The authors' filters were not applied to this entry. The sample table contains under 75,000 distinct CDR3 sequences; only one count was recorded for roughly 3.5% of them. The ten largest clonotypes hold approximately 6.6% of the sample.

In this sample, this clonotype turned up many times. No cognate antigen has been identified for it. No base qualities exist here, and no much larger clone lies one base off it. What the authors observed across the whole study: TCR clonal expansion was highest in HAM/TSP patients and lowest in MS patients, with MS patients falling below even healthy controls. In phylogenetic analysis, the repertoires of 18 of 34 MS patients grouped into a cluster of related CDR3 sequences, which suggests a possible signature at the repertoire level. No identical CDR3 amino acid sequences were found to be shared among expanded clones across subjects, suggesting that TCR-beta repertoires were private in all groups. No association of the MS cluster with clinical or MRI features was observed, and the need for larger cohorts was stated by the authors.

For the unsorted PBMC libraries, 2 million PBMCs were stored in RNAlater at -80 degrees C until RNA extraction and were used to generate the libraries. The multiple sclerosis patients were enrolled in a US clinical protocol that evaluated disease progression with magnetic resonance imaging. PBMCs were separated from peripheral blood using Ficoll-Hypaque density gradient centrifugation and then cryopreserved in liquid nitrogen. This sequence originates from a woman in her fifties or sixties with multiple sclerosis. The chain is encoded by TRBV25-1 joined to TRBJ1-1, and 8 junction bases match TRBD1. The material sequenced was PBMCs. The bases read TGTGCCAGCAGGGTCAGGGGGCTATCGAACACTGAAGCTTTCTTT. Its translation reads: CASRVRGLSNTEAFF.